This is a list of T cell receptor beta chains from one sample in a study of blood T cell repertoires in COVID-19. Method: immunoSEQ multiplex PCR; TCRdb's copy keeps in-frame clones and lacks some. Here the sample spans about 220,000 clones, less than 90% being singletons. The sample consisted of peripheral blood. The source is a man aged 35 to 55 with acute or convalescent COVID-19. Each CDR3 is given with its conserved first and last residue. A D gene is named only where the DNA matches it firmly.

j_gene | d_gene | v_gene | CDR3aa | CDR3nt
TRBJ2-7 | NA | TRBV2 | CASRLTYEQYF | TGTGCCAGCAGACTTACCTACGAGCAGTACTTC
TRBJ1-3 | NA | TRBV6-5 | CASREGQQVTIYF | TGTGCCAGCAGAGAGGGTCAGCAGGTCACCATATATTTT
TRBJ2-7 | TRBD2 | TRBV7-9 | CASSPGGHLKYF | TGTGCCAGCAGCCCGGGAGGCCATCTTAAGTACTTC
TRBJ2-3 | NA | TRBV29-1 | CSVEAGTSTDTQYF | TGCAGCGTTGAAGCGGGGACTAGCACAGATACGCAGTATTTT
TRBJ2-3 | NA | TRBV24-1 | CATSGAGSSDTQYF | TGTGCCACCAGTGGGGCCGGGAGTTCAGATACGCAGTATTTT
TRBJ2-7 | TRBD1 | TRBV5-4 | CASSIRDSRVNEQYF | TGTGCCAGCAGCATACGGGACAGTAGGGTAAACGAGCAGTACTTC
TRBJ2-7 | NA | TRBV30 | CAWSGGNSPIWTSSYEQYF | TGTGCCTGGAGTGGAGGGAATTCTCCTATTTGGACTTCCTCCTACGAGCAGTACTTC
TRBJ2-5 | TRBD1 | TRBV5-1 | CASSLEGGYWTQYF | TGCGCCAGCAGCTTGGAAGGGGGCTATTGGACCCAGTACTTC
TRBJ1-4 | NA | TRBV4-3 | CASSQVTYRAEKLFF | TGCGCCAGCAGCCAAGTGACCTACAGGGCCGAAAAACTGTTTTTT
TRBJ1-3 | NA | TRBV6-5 | CASSKTYSGNTIYF | TGTGCCAGCAGTAAGACTTACTCTGGAAACACCATATATTTT